Listed here are 9 T cell receptor beta chains from one sample, sequenced in a study of blood T cell repertoires in COVID-19. Measured with immunoSEQ multiplex PCR; TCRdb has only the in-frame clones, and not every one. The sample holds a few hundred thousand clones; about nine tenths are singletons and the top ten take less than 9.5%. Sequenced material: PBMCs or T cells enriched from blood (not recorded which). These receptors all come from a young woman who had recovered from COVID-19.

The V and J genes are TRBV15 and TRBJ2-1; a possible D gene is TRBD1 (5 bases). Germline assignment: CDR1 LNHNV and CDR2 YYDKDF (reference sequence). Trimming took off 3 bases at V and 7 bases at J, with 13 bases between the two ends. The CDR3 length is 14 residues. The CDR3 DNA follows: TGTGCCACCAGCAGCCGACAGTTTCAGAATGAGCAGTTCTTC. This translates into CATSSRQFQNEQFF.

The J gene is TRBJ2-7, the V gene TRBV19; 7 bases are a match to TRBD1. The CDR3 spans 16 residues. With V trimmed by 4 bases and J by 5 bases, 14 bases remained unmatched. Germline V gives CDR1 LNHDA, CDR2 SQIVND (reference sequence). Here the CDR3 reads CASSRGPTGEYNEQYF. Written as DNA, the CDR3 is TGTGCCAGTAGTAGGGGCCCTACAGGGGAATACAACGAGCAGTACTTC. Full variable domain (rest looked up from reference TRBV19 and TRBJ2-7): DGGITQSPKYLFRKEGQNVTLSCEQNLNHDAMYWYRQDPGQGLRLIYYSQIVNDFQKGDIAEGYSVSREKKESFPLTVTSAQKNPTAFYLCASSRGPTGEYNEQYFGPGTRLTVT.

The chain couples TRBV5-8 to TRBJ2-5; 11 bases match TRBD2. This CDR3 is built from 17 residues. V shed 4 bases and J 2 bases; nucleotides not matched to a gene: 10. In germline, CDR1 is SGHTS, CDR2 YDEGEE. This CDR3 is CASSNSRLAGPQETQYF. As DNA, the CDR3 is TGTGCCAGCAGCAATTCACGACTAGCGGGGCCTCAAGAGACCCAGTACTTC.

The gene calls are TRBV5-1 and TRBJ2-5; 14 positions match TRBD2. The CDR3 extends over 17 amino acids. V shed 3 bases, J shed 3 bases, and the junction held 7 bases outside the gene matches. The germline CDR1 and CDR2 sequences are SGHRS and YFSETQ. For the CDR3, the DNA is TGCGCCAGCAGCTCCTTTCCGGGACTAGCGGGAGAAGAGACCCAGTACTTC. It specifies CASSSFPGLAGEETQYF.

The chain links TRBV11-3 to TRBJ1-3, with D tentatively TRBD1 (5 bases). The CDR3 loop spans 13 amino acids. Germline V gives CDR1 SGHNT, CDR2 YENEEA. V lost 5 bases to trimming and J lost 4 bases, with 9 bases between them. The CDR3 nucleotides are TGTGCCAGCAGCCAGGGCGTGGGAAACACCATATATTTT. This codes for CASSQGVGNTIYF.

This clone was counted between two and nine times. The chain joins TRBV25-1 to TRBJ1-2; TRBD1 matches at 10 bases. Trimming removed 5 bases from V and 6 bases from J; junction bases left unmatched: 12. CDR1 and CDR2 from the germline V gene are MGHDK and SYGVNS. This CDR3 has 16 residues. CDR3 coding DNA: TGTGCCAGCAGTCACGCCGGGACAGGGGAAGGTGATGGCTACACCTTC. Residues: CASSHAGTGEGDGYTF.

This clone occurred a few times. V usage is TRBV6-1 and J usage is TRBJ2-7; 11 positions match TRBD1. The CDR3 sequence is 17 residues long. The germline gives CDR1 MNHNS, CDR2 SASEGT. J was trimmed by 2 bases and V by 4 bases; bases with no gene match: 10. The CDR3 reads CASSVERWDRGAYEQYF. The CDR3 nucleotides are TGTGCCAGCAGTGTAGAACGTTGGGACAGGGGGGCCTACGAGCAGTACTTC.

CDR3 sequence reads: CASSLETEYNEKLFF. CDR3 sequence (DNA): TGCGCCAGCAGCTTGGAGACAGAATATAATGAAAAACTGTTTTTT. V is TRBV5-1 and J is TRBJ1-4; D might be TRBD1 (5 bases). From germline, CDR1 is SGHRS and CDR2 YFSETQ. This CDR3 has 15 residues. Trimming took 0 bases from V and 4 from J, leaving 10 bases between them.

The J gene is TRBJ1-5, the V gene TRBV18; 7 bases are a match to TRBD1. J lost 6 bases, V lost 3 bases, and 11 bases had no gene match. Germline CDR1 KGHSH, CDR2 LQKENI. The CDR3 runs 16 residues. The CDR3 here is CASSPLATGSTQPQHF. The CDR3 DNA follows: TGTGCCAGCTCACCCCTGGCGACAGGGTCGACTCAGCCCCAGCATTTT.